A selection of T cell receptor beta chains follows, all from one sample in a study of blood T cell repertoires in COVID-19. The repertoire was sequenced with immunoSEQ multiplex PCR; TCRdb's copy has only in-frame clones and lacks some. The data hold under 95,000 clones, with approximately 85% observed a single time. Sequencing input: peripheral blood. The source is a man aged 45-65 years with COVID-19, enrolled during active disease. Each CDR3 is given without its conserved first and last residue. Each record gives: J gene, V gene, CDR3 protein.

J gene: TRBJ2-1; V gene: TRBV28; CDR3 protein: ASSFVGEGPYNEQF
J gene: TRBJ1-2; V gene: TRBV12-3/TRBV12-4; CDR3 protein: ASSWDRIGGYT
J gene: TRBJ2-1; V gene: TRBV7-3; CDR3 protein: ASSSFTLAGYNEQF
J gene: TRBJ2-7; V gene: TRBV6-5; CDR3 protein: ASSFGQFIYEQY
J gene: TRBJ2-3; V gene: TRBV5-1; CDR3 protein: ASSSGLVSTDTQY
J gene: TRBJ1-1; V gene: TRBV19; CDR3 protein: ASSHSSITNTEAF
J gene: TRBJ1-1; V gene: TRBV5-1; CDR3 protein: ASSLLWSAANTEAF
J gene: TRBJ2-2; V gene: TRBV5-4; CDR3 protein: ASSLGLLAGTGELF
J gene: TRBJ1-2; V gene: TRBV27; CDR3 protein: ASSFTSGHGYT
J gene: TRBJ1-5; V gene: TRBV18; CDR3 protein: ASSPSDRSQPQH
J gene: TRBJ1-1; V gene: TRBV28; CDR3 protein: ASEGTGLNTEAF
J gene: TRBJ2-7; V gene: TRBV19; CDR3 protein: ASSISGGGFEPYEQY
J gene: TRBJ2-5; V gene: TRBV3-1/TRBV3-2; CDR3 protein: ASSHPTGAKETQY
J gene: TRBJ1-5; V gene: TRBV30; CDR3 protein: ASRDSNQPQH
J gene: TRBJ2-7; V gene: TRBV2; CDR3 protein: ASRQDSYEQY
J gene: TRBJ2-3; V gene: TRBV15; CDR3 protein: ATSRDQNRAGLAGGRDTQY
J gene: TRBJ2-7; V gene: TRBV30; CDR3 protein: AWNLPGQYQIDSSYEQY
J gene: TRBJ2-1; V gene: TRBV7-3; CDR3 protein: ASSPGTGHYNEQF
J gene: TRBJ2-1; V gene: TRBV25-1; CDR3 protein: ASRLADTTYNEQF
J gene: TRBJ2-3; V gene: TRBV29-1; CDR3 protein: SGEEGRDTQY
J gene: TRBJ2-3; V gene: TRBV28; CDR3 protein: ASSPQGYSTDTQY
J gene: TRBJ2-7; V gene: TRBV9; CDR3 protein: ASNRFGGTSYEQY
J gene: TRBJ2-3; V gene: TRBV7-9; CDR3 protein: ASSLSRQRTDTQY
J gene: TRBJ1-2; V gene: TRBV12-3/TRBV12-4; CDR3 protein: ASSLRGGYGYT
J gene: TRBJ2-5; V gene: TRBV7-9; CDR3 protein: ASSLTKGTVQETQY
J gene: TRBJ2-1; V gene: TRBV27; CDR3 protein: ASSFQGLHNEQF
J gene: TRBJ1-1; V gene: TRBV7-8; CDR3 protein: ASSLSETEAF
J gene: TRBJ1-5; V gene: TRBV18; CDR3 protein: ASSPSGTGGGQPQH
J gene: TRBJ2-7; V gene: TRBV3-1/TRBV3-2; CDR3 protein: ASSRRGSNEQY
J gene: TRBJ1-5; V gene: TRBV30; CDR3 protein: AWSYQGRQPQH
J gene: TRBJ1-4; V gene: TRBV28; CDR3 protein: ASSLNRGVEKLF